This T cell receptor (beta chain) originates from a study of PD-1 blockade in classical Hodgkin lymphoma (TCRdb year 2020). Regarding the complete study: Nivolumab dosing was 3 mg/kg intravenously every 2 weeks, continuing until either disease progression or unacceptable toxicity. To define a peripheral blood immune signature of response to PD-1 blockade in classical Hodgkin lymphoma, the study combined TCR beta sequencing with CyTOF. Broader findings and caveats from the paper: Newly diagnosed patients were reported to have lower baseline TCR diversity than healthy donors, and relapsed/refractory patients were reported to have lower baseline TCR diversity still. The study covered only a single clinical trial cohort, and the causes of the repertoire differences, possibly disease activity or prior therapy, were still not defined. By C4D1, a significant rise was seen in CD4+ TCR diversity but not in CD8+ TCR diversity (p=0.0027 vs p=0.16), and the rise was most apparent among complete responders (p=0.02). Trial patients with a complete response had baseline diversity similar to that of newly diagnosed patients, while partial responders and progressors had significantly lower diversity. Diversity was lower in patients who began nivolumab less than 1 year after ASCT, so these patients were left out of later analyses to avoid confounding by immune reconstitution.

Concerning this clone itself: Which antigen it targets is not known. Qualities for individual bases were not recorded, and no much larger clone is one base off.

The V end loses 3 bases and the J end loses 0 bases, and a stretch of 5 bases separates them. CDR1 KGHSH and CDR2 LQKENI are derived from the germline V gene. The CDR3 holds 14 amino acids from the cysteine to the phenylalanine. Solely the CDR3 DNA is kept, with 42 bases framed from the first base. Reading the label with the study, this specimen's time point is: cycle 2 day 1 (C2D1) of nivolumab. Every trial patient had relapsed after autologous stem cell transplantation, and cohorts A, B and C differed in prior brentuximab vedotin exposure. The trial cohort included 55 to 65 patients with relapsed/refractory classical Hodgkin lymphoma, and each patient had a best overall response of complete response, partial response or progressive disease. Trial patients were treated with single-agent nivolumab in the multi-cohort phase II CheckMate 205 trial. An independent review committee assessed best overall response by applying the 2007 International Working Group response criteria. Trial PBMCs were collected just before the start of nivolumab (C1D1) and during therapy at cycle 2 day 1 and cycle 4 day 1. Peripheral blood was collected in 8 mL Vacutainer Cell Preparation Tubes, from which PBMCs were isolated by centrifugation and then cryopreserved.

Genomic DNA was isolated using the Qiagen DNeasy kit from unsorted PBMCs as well as from negatively selected CD4+ and CD8+ fractions. TCR beta CDR3 regions were subjected to amplification by immunoSEQ multiplex PCR with primers that anneal to V and J segments. A synthetic immune receptor repertoire was used to minimize amplification bias, and any remaining bias was removed computationally after sequencing. As for the authors' bioinformatics: Custom Python scripts were used to quantify repertoire diversity as the Shannon entropy index. Unsorted, CD4+ and CD8+ repertoires were analyzed separately, except in combined analyses where CD4+ and CD8+ sequences were merged in silico. A clone was considered expanded if an increase in frequency of at least 2-fold after treatment relative to C1D1 was found, and a pseudocount of 0.5 was applied to clones undetected at baseline. Singleton clones were defined as clones with 0 or 1 copy at C1D1, and non-singleton clones were defined as clones with 2 or more copies. Clones expanded in unsorted samples were labelled as CD4+, CD8+ or unknown by matching protein sequences in sorted samples from the same patient. Wilcoxon tests were applied to paired samples to test diversity changes from C1D1 to C4D1. TCRdb took this table from immuneACCESS and kept in-frame rearrangements with V and J called. Such tables lack part of the clones; where checked against another copy, unresolved V genes explain under half of the gap, and the rest is unexplained. V, J and clone size reflect that table, while D and trimming were determined from the DNA. The sample table contains 20,000 to 25,000 clones; only one count was recorded for about 78% of them. The ten largest clonotypes hold about 18% of the sample.

The source of this sequence is a human donor with classical Hodgkin lymphoma. Here the sequenced sample was peripheral blood mononuclear cells (PBMCs), taken before the second cycle of nivolumab. Recombination linked TRBV18 to TRBJ1-4; no D gene can be assigned with confidence. The DNA is as follows: TGTGCCAGCTCACCGGTCGCAACTAATGAAAAACTGTTTTTT. It translates as CASSPVATNEKLFF.